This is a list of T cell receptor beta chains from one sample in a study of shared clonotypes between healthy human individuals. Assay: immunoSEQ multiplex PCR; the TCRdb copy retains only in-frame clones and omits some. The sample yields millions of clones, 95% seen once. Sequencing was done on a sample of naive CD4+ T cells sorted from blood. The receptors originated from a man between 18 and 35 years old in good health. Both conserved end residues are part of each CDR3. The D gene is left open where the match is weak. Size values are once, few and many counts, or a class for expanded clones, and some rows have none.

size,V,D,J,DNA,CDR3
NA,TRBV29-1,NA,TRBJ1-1,TGCAGCGTTGAAAGGGGGGCCGGAGAAGCTTTCTTT,CSVERGAGEAFF
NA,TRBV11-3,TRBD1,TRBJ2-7,TGTGCCAGCAGCTTAGGCGGGACAGGGCCCTACGAGCAGTACTTC,CASSLGGTGPYEQYF
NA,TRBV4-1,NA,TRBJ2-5,TGCGCCAGCAGCCAAGATTGGGGTAAGACCCAGTACTTC,CASSQDWGKTQYF
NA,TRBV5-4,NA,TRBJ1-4,TGTGCCAGCAGTCGGGAACCAGGGGTCAATGAAAAACTGTTTTTT,CASSREPGVNEKLFF
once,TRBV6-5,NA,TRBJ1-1,TGTGCCAGCAAACCCCAGGGAATGAACACTGAAGCTTTCTTT,CASKPQGMNTEAFF
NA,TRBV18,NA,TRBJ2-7,TGTGCCAGCTCACCAGACAGGTTGGCCGAGCAGTACTTC,CASSPDRLAEQYF
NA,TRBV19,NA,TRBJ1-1,TGTGCCAGTAGTTCCTGGAGCGGTCGCACTGAAGCTTTCTTT,CASSSWSGRTEAFF
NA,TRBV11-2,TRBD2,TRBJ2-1,TGTGCCAGCAGCCTGGAGCGGGAGAGGCACAATGAGCAGTTCTTC,CASSLERERHNEQFF
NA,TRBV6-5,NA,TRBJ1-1,TGTGCCAGCAGTTACTCGATCGAGAACACTGAAGCTTTCTTT,CASSYSIENTEAFF
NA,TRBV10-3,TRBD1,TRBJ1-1,TGTGCCATCACCAAGGGACAGAAGAACACTGAAGCTTTCTTT,CAITKGQKNTEAFF
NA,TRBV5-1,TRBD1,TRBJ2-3,TGCGCCAGCCACGAAGTAATGACAGGGCGAGCGGATACGCAGTATTTT,CASHEVMTGRADTQYF
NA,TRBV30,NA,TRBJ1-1,TGTGCCTGGAGGATCCCGGCGGGCACTGAAGCTTTCTTT,CAWRIPAGTEAFF
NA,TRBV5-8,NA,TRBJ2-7,TGTGCCAGCAGCTTCCGGGGGTTTTACGAGCAGTACTTC,CASSFRGFYEQYF
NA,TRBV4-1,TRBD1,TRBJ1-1,TGCGCCAGCAGCCTAGGACAGGGGCCCCTGAACACTGAAGCTTTCTTT,CASSLGQGPLNTEAFF
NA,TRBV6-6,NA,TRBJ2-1,TGTGCCAGCAGTGCCGTCATCAATGAGCAGTTCTTC,CASSAVINEQFF
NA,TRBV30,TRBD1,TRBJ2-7,TGTGCCTGGAGGCCCATCGGCAGGGGGCGCGACGAGCAGTACTTC,CAWRPIGRGRDEQYF
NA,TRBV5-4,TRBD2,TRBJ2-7,TGTGCCAGCAGTTTAGCGGGAGTAGGGAACGAGCAGTACTTC,CASSLAGVGNEQYF
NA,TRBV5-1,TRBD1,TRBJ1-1,TGCGCCAGCAGCTTGGGGACAGGGGTCTTCAACACTGAAGCTTTCTTT,CASSLGTGVFNTEAFF
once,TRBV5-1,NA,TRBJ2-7,TGCGCCAGCTCGAAGGACGGGACACCCCTTGGAGAGCAGTACTTC,CASSKDGTPLGEQYF
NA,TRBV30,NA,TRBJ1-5,TGTGCCTGGAGTGCAAAACAGAATCAGCCCCAGCATTTT,CAWSAKQNQPQHF
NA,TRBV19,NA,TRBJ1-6,TGTGCCAGTAGTATCAAGGTCTATAATTCACCCCTCCACTTT,CASSIKVYNSPLHF
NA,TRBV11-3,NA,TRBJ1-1,TGTGCCAGCAGCTCGGGACCGGCGGGCACTGAAGCTTTCTTT,CASSSGPAGTEAFF
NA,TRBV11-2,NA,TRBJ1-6,TGTGCCAGCAGCTCCGCCGGTGGGGGATCACCCCTCCACTTT,CASSSAGGGSPLHF
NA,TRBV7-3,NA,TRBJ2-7,TGTGCCAGCAGCTTAGGGAGAGGGCTCTCCTACGAGCAGTACTTC,CASSLGRGLSYEQYF
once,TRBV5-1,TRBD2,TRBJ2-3,TGCGCCAGCAGCCCGAGCAGCGGGGGCCTCACAGATACGCAGTATTTT,CASSPSSGGLTDTQYF
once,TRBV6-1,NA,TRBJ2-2,TGTGCCAGCAGTGCCCGACGGGGGAATCTGAACACCGGGGAGCTGTTTTTT,CASSARRGNLNTGELFF
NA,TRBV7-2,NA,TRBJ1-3,TGTGCCAGCAGCTTAGCGCGGTTGACCTCTGGAAACACCATATATTTT,CASSLARLTSGNTIYF
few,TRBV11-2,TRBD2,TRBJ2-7,TGTGCCAGCAGCTTAGTAGCGGGAGCGTACGAGCAGTACTTC,CASSLVAGAYEQYF
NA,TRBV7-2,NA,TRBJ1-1,TGTGCCAGCAGCTTAGGTGATGGTAGGACGACCAACACTGAAGCTTTCTTT,CASSLGDGRTTNTEAFF
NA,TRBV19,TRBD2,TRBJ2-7,TGTGCCAGTAGTATTCCCAGACTAGCGGGAGGGACCTACGAGCAGTACTTC,CASSIPRLAGGTYEQYF
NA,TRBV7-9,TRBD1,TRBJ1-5,TGTGCCAGCAGCCACTCGGACAGGGGTATCAATCAGCCCCAGCATTTT,CASSHSDRGINQPQHF
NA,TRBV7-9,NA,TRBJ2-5,TGTGCCAGCAGCCCCAGTTCTGTAATGGAGACCCAGTACTTC,CASSPSSVMETQYF
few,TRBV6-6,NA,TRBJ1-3,TGTGCCAGCAGTTACGGACAGACTGGAAACACCATATATTTT,CASSYGQTGNTIYF
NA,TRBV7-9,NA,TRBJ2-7,TGTGCCAGCAGCCCTCGACCGGGCCCTTGGGAGCAGTACTTC,CASSPRPGPWEQYF
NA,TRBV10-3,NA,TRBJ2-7,TGTGCCATCAGCCAGGACCACGAGCAGTACTTC,CAISQDHEQYF
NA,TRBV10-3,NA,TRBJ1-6,TGTGCCATCAGTAGGGACCTGAATTCACCCCTCCACTTT,CAISRDLNSPLHF
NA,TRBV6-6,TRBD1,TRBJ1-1,TGTGCCAGCAGTTCAGATAGGACAGGTGAAAGGGCTGAAGCTTTCTTT,CASSSDRTGERAEAFF
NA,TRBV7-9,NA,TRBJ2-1,TGTGCCAGCAGCCCCCAAGGCGGCTACAATGAGCAGTTCTTC,CASSPQGGYNEQFF
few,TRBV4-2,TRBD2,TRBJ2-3,TGTGCCAGCAGCCCCGGGGGGGCCGAAGATACGCAGTATTTT,CASSPGGAEDTQYF
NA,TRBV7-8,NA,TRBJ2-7,TGTGCCAGCAGCTTAGCGTGGTACGAGCAGTACTTC,CASSLAWYEQYF
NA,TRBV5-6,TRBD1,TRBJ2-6,TGTGCCAGCAGCTTGGTCTCACAGGGGGGTAGCTGGGCCAACGTCCTGACTTTC,CASSLVSQGGSWANVLTF
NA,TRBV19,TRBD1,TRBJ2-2,TGTGCCAGTAGTGTTACCGGGACAGGGGGTCCCGGGGAGCTGTTTTTT,CASSVTGTGGPGELFF
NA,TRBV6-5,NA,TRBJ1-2,TGTGCCAGCAGCCTAACAGGGAGGAGCGTGGGCTACACCTTC,CASSLTGRSVGYTF
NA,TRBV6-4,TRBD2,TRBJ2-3,TGTGCCAGCAGTACTACTAGCGGGGGTAAAGATACGCAGTATTTT,CASSTTSGGKDTQYF
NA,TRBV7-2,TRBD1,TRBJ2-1,TGTGCCAGCAGCTTATTGGGACAGCCCTACAATGAGCAGTTCTTC,CASSLLGQPYNEQFF
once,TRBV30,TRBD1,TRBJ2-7,TGTGCCTGGACCCGGGACAGGGACGGACGCTCGAGGGCCGAGCAGTACTTC,CAWTRDRDGRSRAEQYF